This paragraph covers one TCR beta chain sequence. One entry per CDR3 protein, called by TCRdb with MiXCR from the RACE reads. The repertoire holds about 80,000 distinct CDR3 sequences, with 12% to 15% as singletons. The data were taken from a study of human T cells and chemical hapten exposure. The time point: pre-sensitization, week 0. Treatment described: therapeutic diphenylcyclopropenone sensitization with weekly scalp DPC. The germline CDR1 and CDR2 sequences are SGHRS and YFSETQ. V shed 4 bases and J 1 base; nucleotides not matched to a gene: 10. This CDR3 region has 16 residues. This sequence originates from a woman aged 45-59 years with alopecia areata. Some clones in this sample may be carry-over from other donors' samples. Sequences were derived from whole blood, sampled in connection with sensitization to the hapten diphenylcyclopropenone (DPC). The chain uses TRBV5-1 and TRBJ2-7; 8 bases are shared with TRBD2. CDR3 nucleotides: TGCGCCAGCAGCACAGACTTGAGCGGGGGTTCCTACGAGCAGTACTTC. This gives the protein CASSTDLSGGSYEQYF.